This T cell receptor beta chain was captured in a study of shared clonotypes between healthy human individuals. The V segment lost 7 bases and the J segment 1 base; nucleotides outside the gene matches: 10. The CDR3 is 15 amino acids. CDR1 SNHLY and CDR2 FYNNEI come from the germline V gene. Sequencing used immunoSEQ multiplex PCR; TCRdb keeps in-frame clones, though not all of them. The table has approximately 700,000 clones, around 73% seen once. The receptor was isolated from a woman aged 25 to 39 in good health. The chain combines TRBV2 with TRBJ2-7; 7 bases agree with TRBD1. The sequencing input was memory CD4+ T cells sorted from blood. The subset: CD45RA-negative fraction. The CDR3 nucleotides read TGTGCCAGCAATCAGCCGGGACAGAGATCCTACGAGCAGTACTTC. Translating gives CASNQPGQRSYEQYF.